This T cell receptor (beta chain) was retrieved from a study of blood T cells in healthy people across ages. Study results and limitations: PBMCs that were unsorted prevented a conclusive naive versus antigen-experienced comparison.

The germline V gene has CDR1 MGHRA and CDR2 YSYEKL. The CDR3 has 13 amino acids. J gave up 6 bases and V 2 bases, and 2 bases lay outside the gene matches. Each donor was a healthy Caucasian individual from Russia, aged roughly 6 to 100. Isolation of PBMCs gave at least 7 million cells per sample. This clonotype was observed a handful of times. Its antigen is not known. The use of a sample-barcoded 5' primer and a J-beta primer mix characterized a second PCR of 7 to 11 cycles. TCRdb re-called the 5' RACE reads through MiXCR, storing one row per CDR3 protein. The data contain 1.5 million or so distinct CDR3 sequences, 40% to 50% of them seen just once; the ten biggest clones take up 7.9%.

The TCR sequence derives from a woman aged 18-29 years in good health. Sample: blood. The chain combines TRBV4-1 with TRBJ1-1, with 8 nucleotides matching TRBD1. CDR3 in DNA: TGCGCCAGCAGCCAACGGACAGGGTCTGAAGCTTTCTTT. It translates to CASSQRTGSEAFF.